A selection of T cell receptor beta chains follows, all from one sample in a study of blood T cell repertoires in COVID-19. The data were produced by immunoSEQ multiplex PCR, yet TCRdb's version contains in-frame clones alone and is incomplete. The data hold a few hundred thousand clones, with 65% to 90% observed a single time. The material sequenced was PBMCs or T cells enriched from blood (not recorded which). The receptors were sampled from a woman in her thirties or forties with acute COVID-19. Both conserved end residues are part of each CDR3. A D gene is named only where the DNA matches it firmly. Only part of the rows carry a size: once, few, many, or a class if the clone is expanded.

>14|NA|TRBD1|TRBJ1-5|TRBV28
CASREGQGNQPQHF
TGTGCCAGCAGGGAAGGACAGGGCAATCAGCCCCAGCATTTT
>18|NA|TRBD1|TRBJ2-2|TRBV6-1
CASSEGSGGQGLTGELFF
TGTGCCAGCAGTGAAGGTAGTGGGGGACAGGGCCTGACCGGGGAGCTGTTTTTT
>16|NA|TRBD2|TRBJ2-2|TRBV5-4
CASSLSSGSDTGELFF
TGTGCCAGCAGCTTGTCTAGCGGGAGCGACACCGGGGAGCTGTTTTTT
>14|few|NA|TRBJ1-5|TRBV2
CASSVGGGNQPQHF
TGTGCCAGCAGTGTCGGGGGGGGCAATCAGCCCCAGCATTTT
>14|NA|TRBD1|TRBJ1-1|TRBV27
CASRPDRGRSEAFF
TGTGCCAGCAGACCTGACAGGGGACGATCTGAAGCTTTCTTT
>14|NA|TRBD2|TRBJ2-1|TRBV28
CASSLPRPSGSEFF
TGTGCCAGCAGTTTACCCCGTCCTAGCGGGAGTGAGTTCTTC
>15|NA|NA|TRBJ2-5|TRBV10-2
CASSETAGILETQYF
TGCGCCAGCAGTGAGACCGCAGGGATATTGGAGACCCAGTACTTC
>16|NA|NA|TRBJ1-3|TRBV11-2
CASNKYGRGRGNTIYF
TGTGCCAGCAACAAATACGGACGGGGTAGAGGAAACACCATATATTTT
>17|NA|NA|TRBJ2-5|TRBV3-1/TRBV3-2
CASSQGGLGGVQETQYF
TGTGCCAGCAGCCAAGGAGGACTTGGAGGGGTTCAAGAGACCCAGTACTTC
>14|few|NA|TRBJ2-4|TRBV5-1
CASSRAGGGNIQYF
TGCGCCAGCAGCCGGGCAGGGGGAGGAAACATTCAGTACTTC